These 10 T cell receptor beta chains originate from one sample sequenced in a study of CD8 T cells in Susac syndrome. The RNA, roughly 0.45 to 1 ug, was put through reverse transcription using random hexamers. TCRdb fed the immunoSEQ multiplex PCR reads into MiXCR, producing one record per CDR3 protein. The table includes about 180,000 distinct CDR3 sequences, roughly 95% detected once. The material sequenced was CD8+ T cells from PBMCs. The receptor source for this set is a human donor with multiple sclerosis.

J is TRBJ2-7 and V is TRBV20-1; possibly TRBD2 for D (5 bases). CDR1 and CDR2 from the germline V gene are DFQATT and SNEGSKA (reference sequence). CDR3 length equals 13 residues. V was pared by 6 bases and J by 2 bases, with 14 bases between. The CDR3 DNA sequence: TGCAGTGCAATCGGACTCAAAACCTACGAGCAGTACTTC. Translated, it gives CSAIGLKTYEQYF.

Only one count was recorded for this clonotype. The chain couples TRBV11-2 to TRBJ2-3, with 9 positions matching TRBD2. The ends lost 5 bases at V and 4 bases at J; junction bases unmatched: 7. Germline V lookup: CDR1 SGHAT, CDR2 FQNNGV. The CDR3 runs 15 residues. CDR3 DNA sequence: TGTGCCAGCAGCCCGAGAGCGGGAGGTGCAGATACGCAGTATTTT. Translated, it gives CASSPRAGGADTQYF.

The chain uses TRBV5-1 and TRBJ2-2; 10 nucleotides align to TRBD2. The CDR3 length is 15 residues. Per germline, CDR1 SGHRS and CDR2 YFSETQ. V trimming: 3 bases; J trimming: 4 bases; junction bases outside the gene matches: 3. The DNA for the CDR3 is TGCGCCAGCAGCTCCGGGACTAGCGTCACCGGGGAGCTGTTTTTT. As protein: CASSSGTSVTGELFF.

J is TRBJ1-1 and V is TRBV7-9; perhaps TRBD1 as D (5 bases). Germline-derived CDR1 and CDR2 are SEHNR and FQNEAQ (reference sequence). V lost 10 bases and J 0 bases, leaving 9 bases between the germline ends. The CDR3 sequence is 12 residues long. CDR3 nucleotide sequence: TGTGCCATCGGGGCCTTGAACACTGAAGCTTTCTTT. It encodes CAIGALNTEAFF. The entire variable domain, with the rest obtained from reference TRBV7-9 and TRBJ1-1, is as follows: DTGVSQNPRHKITKRGQNVTFRCDPISEHNRLYWYRQTLGQGPEFLTYFQNEAQLEKSRLLSDRFSAERPKGSFSTLEIQRTEQGDSAMYLCAIGALNTEAFFGQGTRLTVV.

The V gene is TRBV4-2, the J gene TRBJ2-7; 8 nucleotides align to TRBD1. Germline V CDR1 and CDR2: LGHNA, YNFKEQ. This CDR3 is 16 amino acids long. V lost 0 bases, J lost 3 bases, and 7 bases stayed unmatched. The CDR3 region has the DNA TGTGCCAGCAGCCAAGAAGAGACAGGGGCGGTCTACGAGCAGTACTTC. Encoded protein: CASSQEETGAVYEQYF.

The chain links TRBV9 to TRBJ1-6; TRBD1 aligns across 8 bases. The trim removed 2 bases at V and 8 bases at J, leaving 9 bases unmatched. The CDR3 runs 16 residues. Germline lookup yields CDR1 SGDLS and CDR2 YYNGEE. The CDR3: CASSVDGQGVYSPLHF. CDR3 nucleotide sequence: TGTGCCAGCAGCGTGGACGGACAGGGAGTGTATTCACCCCTCCACTTT.

This chain connects TRBV3-1 to TRBJ2-5; tentatively, D is TRBD2 (5 bases). V was clipped by 1 base and J by 1 base, with 13 bases between them. The CDR3 contains 16 residues. From germline, CDR1 is LGHDT and CDR2 YNNKEL (reference sequence). The CDR3, as DNA: TGTGCCAGCAGCCAAGTTCCGGCTAGCTTCCAAGAGACCCAGTACTTC. Translating gives CASSQVPASFQETQYF.

This chain links TRBV6-6 with TRBJ2-4, with TRBD1 matching over 9 bases. The J segment lost 8 bases and the V segment lost 4 bases, leaving 6 bases of the junction unmatched. The CDR3 loop spans 14 amino acids. Germline V CDR1 and CDR2: MNHNY, SVGAGI (reference sequence). The CDR3 loop is CASSSGTGLDIQYF. The CDR3 nucleotides read TGTGCCAGCAGTTCCGGGACAGGGTTAGACATTCAGTACTTC.

V usage is TRBV27 and J usage is TRBJ2-1; TRBD2 is a possible D gene (6 bases). The CDR3 totals 15 residues. CDR1 and CDR2 from the germline V gene are MNHEY and SMNVEV (reference sequence). Between the trimmed V and J ends, which lost 1 base and 1 base, there was a span of 8 bases. As DNA, the CDR3 is TGTGCCAGCAGTTTATGGAGGGTATCCTACAATGAGCAGTTCTTC. It is translated as CASSLWRVSYNEQFF.

The rearrangement joins TRBV3-1 to TRBJ2-2, with 7 bases lining up with TRBD2. The CDR3 consists of 14 residues. Trimming took 4 bases from V and 7 from J; bases not matched to a gene: 6. Germline CDR1 and CDR2: LGHDT and YNNKEL (reference sequence). CDR3 sequence reads: CASSRQRDSGELFF. The DNA of the CDR3 is TGTGCCAGCAGCCGTCAGCGGGATAGCGGGGAGCTGTTTTTT.